The entry below gives a single T cell receptor (beta chain) sequence along with its context. The protocol was immunoSEQ multiplex PCR, while the TCRdb copy is restricted to in-frame clones and leaves out a portion. The sample yields under 300,000 clones, approximately 90% seen once. These data are taken from a study of blood T cell repertoires in COVID-19. CDR1 is SGHAT, CDR2 FQNNGV, per germline. The length of the CDR3 is 15 residues. The V end was cut by 5 bases, the J end by 1 base, with 15 bases between. This TCR derives from a woman aged 25-40 years with active or convalescent COVID-19. Specimen: peripheral blood. The chain joins TRBV11-2 to TRBJ2-7; D is possibly TRBD2 (6 bases). The CDR3 is CASSGSGGESYEQYF. The CDR3 nucleotides are TGTGCCAGCAGCGGTAGCGGTGGTGAGTCCTACGAGCAGTACTTC.